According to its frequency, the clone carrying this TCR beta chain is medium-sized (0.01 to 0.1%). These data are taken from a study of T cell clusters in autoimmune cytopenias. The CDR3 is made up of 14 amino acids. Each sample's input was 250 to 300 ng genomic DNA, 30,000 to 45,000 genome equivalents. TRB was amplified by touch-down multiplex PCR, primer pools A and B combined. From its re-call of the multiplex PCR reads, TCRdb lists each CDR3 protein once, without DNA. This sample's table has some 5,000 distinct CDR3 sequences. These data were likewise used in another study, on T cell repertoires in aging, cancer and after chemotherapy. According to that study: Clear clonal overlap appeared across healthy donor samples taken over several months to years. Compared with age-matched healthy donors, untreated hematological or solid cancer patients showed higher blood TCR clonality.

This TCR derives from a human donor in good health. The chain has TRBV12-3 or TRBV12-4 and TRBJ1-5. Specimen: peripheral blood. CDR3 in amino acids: CASSLSGSLQPQHF.